A selection of T cell receptor beta chains follows, all from one sample in a study of CD8 T cells in ankylosing spondylitis. TCRdb re-analysed the 5' RACE reads in MiXCR, keeping a single row per CDR3 protein. The profile shows some 700,000 distinct CDR3 sequences, 15% to 20% of them singletons. The sequenced material came from blood, either unsorted or a sorted T cell fraction (not recorded which). The receptors stem from a male donor with ankylosing spondylitis. CDR3s include the opening cysteine and the closing phenylalanine or tryptophan. A D gene is named only where the DNA matches it firmly. Clone size appears in some rows only: once, few, many, or a class for an expanded clone.

>TRBV30|14|-|TRBJ2-1|-
CAWRPGLHYNEQFF
TGTGCCTGGAGACCGGGACTTCACTACAATGAGCAGTTCTTC
>TRBV5-1|14|few|TRBJ2-2|-
CASSSDTNTGELFF
TGCGCCAGCAGCTCGGACACTAACACCGGGGAGCTGTTTTTT
>TRBV29-1|14|-|TRBJ1-4|-
CSVGGAGTNEKLFF
TGCAGCGTGGGGGGTGCGGGTACTAATGAAAAACTGTTTTTT
>TRBV4-2|22|-|TRBJ2-1|TRBD2
CASSLPVGPHASGGLSYNEQFF
TGTGCCAGCAGCCTGCCGGTGGGGCCTCACGCTAGCGGGGGACTATCCTACAATGAGCAGTTCTTC
>TRBV6-1|14|few|TRBJ1-1|-
CASSEIALNTEAFF
TGTGCCAGCAGTGAAATAGCACTGAACACTGAAGCTTTCTTT
>TRBV7-8|15|-|TRBJ2-3|TRBD2
CASSLGAGGAGTQYF
TGTGCCAGCAGCTTAGGAGCGGGGGGGGCCGGTACGCAGTATTTT
>TRBV4-3|16|-|TRBJ2-7|TRBD1
CASSQDFGDRSLEQYF
TGCGCCAGCAGCCAAGATTTCGGGGACAGGTCCCTCGAGCAGTACTTC
>TRBV4-2|16|-|TRBJ2-2|-
CASSQEVLANTGELFF
TGTGCCAGCAGCCAAGAGGTACTAGCGAACACCGGGGAGCTGTTTTTT
>TRBV6-5|14|-|TRBJ1-5|-
CASSYQGAGQPQHF
TGTGCCAGCAGTTACCAGGGCGCGGGTCAGCCCCAGCATTTT
>TRBV4-2|17|few|TRBJ2-1|-
CASSQDFMVASYNEQFF
TGTGCCAGCAGCCAAGATTTTATGGTAGCCTCCTACAATGAGCAGTTCTTC
>TRBV9|12|few|TRBJ1-2|-
CASSVGGGYYTF
TGTGCCAGCAGCGTAGGCGGGGGCTACTACACCTTC
>TRBV30|13|-|TRBJ1-1|-
CAWSDRADTEAFF
TGTGCCTGGAGTGACAGGGCGGACACTGAAGCTTTCTTT
>TRBV12-3/TRBV12-4|15|few|TRBJ2-4|TRBD1
CASRGPDRGQNIQYF
TGTGCCAGCAGGGGACCAGACAGGGGGCAAAACATTCAGTACTTC
>TRBV6-7|19|-|TRBJ2-7|TRBD2
CASSYSIDGLAGGTYEQYF
TGTGCCAGCAGTTACTCGATAGACGGACTAGCGGGAGGAACCTACGAGCAGTACTTC
>TRBV12-3/TRBV12-4|15|many|TRBJ2-5|TRBD1
CASSPAQGQQETQYF
TGTGCCAGCAGTCCCGCCCAGGGACAGCAAGAGACCCAGTACTTC
>TRBV3-1|17|few|TRBJ2-1|TRBD2
CASSRGLAGGVHNEQFF
TGTGCCAGCAGCCGTGGACTAGCGGGAGGGGTCCACAATGAGCAGTTCTTC
>TRBV12-3/TRBV12-4|15|many|TRBJ1-2|TRBD1
CASTPERWTGSGYTF
TGTGCCAGCACCCCGGAGAGATGGACAGGTTCAGGCTACACCTTC
>TRBV2|11|-|TRBJ2-7|-
CASIGPYEQYF
TGTGCCAGCATCGGTCCCTACGAGCAGTACTTC
>TRBV27|13|few|TRBJ2-1|-
CASSSSRYNEQFF
TGTGCCAGCAGTTCCTCCCGGTACAATGAGCAGTTCTTC
>TRBV27|15|few|TRBJ1-5|TRBD1
CASSYSGTGSQPQHF
TGTGCCAGCAGTTACTCCGGGACAGGGTCCCAGCCCCAGCATTTT
>TRBV6-1|15|-|TRBJ1-5|-
CATRVSYTASLPQHF
TGTGCTACCAGGGTGTCCTACACGGCCTCCCTGCCCCAGCATTTT
>TRBV4-1|15|many|TRBJ2-7|TRBD2
CASSQGTSGTYEQYF
TGCGCCAGCAGCCAAGGGACTAGCGGGACCTACGAGCAGTACTTC
>TRBV29-1|11|few|TRBJ1-2|-
CSVDVGGGYTF
TGCAGCGTTGACGTAGGGGGTGGCTACACCTTC
>TRBV28|15|-|TRBJ2-3|TRBD2
CASLVGGRAPDTQYF
TGTGCCAGCCTGGTCGGCGGGAGGGCGCCCGATACGCAGTATTTT
>TRBV6-1|15|-|TRBJ1-5|-
CASSSSKLSNQPQHF
TGTGCCAGCAGCTCATCTAAACTTAGCAATCAGCCCCAGCATTTT
>TRBV2|16|-|TRBJ1-1|-
CASLIRNQGMNTEAFF
TGTGCCAGCCTTATACGGAATCAGGGGATGAACACTGAAGCTTTCTTT
>TRBV7-2|13|few|TRBJ1-6|-
CASSLDRGRPLHF
TGTGCCAGCAGCTTAGACCGGGGCAGGCCCCTCCACTTT
>TRBV30|12|few|TRBJ2-7|-
CAWSMASYEQYF
TGTGCCTGGTCCATGGCCAGCTACGAGCAGTACTTC
>TRBV6-1|13|-|TRBJ1-2|-
CASSGGQSQGYTF
TGTGCCAGCAGTGGAGGACAGTCTCAAGGCTACACCTTC
>TRBV6-5|15|few|TRBJ2-2|-
CASSYARGGAGELFF
TGTGCCAGCAGTTACGCTAGGGGGGGAGCCGGGGAGCTGTTTTTT
>TRBV4-2|17|-|TRBJ2-2|TRBD1
CASSQDPQTGVPGELFF
TGTGCCAGCAGCCAAGACCCCCAGACAGGGGTCCCCGGGGAGCTGTTTTTT
>TRBV7-2|16|-|TRBJ2-3|TRBD2
CASSLATSGGAYTQYF
TGTGCCAGCAGCTTAGCGACTAGCGGGGGGGCATATACGCAGTATTTT
>TRBV7-2|16|-|TRBJ2-1|TRBD2
CASSSRLAGGQNEQFF
TGTGCCAGCAGCTCTCGACTAGCGGGGGGGCAGAATGAGCAGTTCTTC
>TRBV12-3/TRBV12-4|18|-|TRBJ2-1|-
CASSSPGRGLATYNEQFF
TGTGCCAGCAGTTCCCCAGGTCGAGGGCTAGCAACCTACAATGAGCAGTTCTTC
>TRBV7-4|15|-|TRBJ1-6|-
CASSSGHQGNSPLHF
TGTGCCAGCAGCTCGGGTCATCAGGGGAATTCACCCCTCCACTTT
>TRBV12-3/TRBV12-4|16|-|TRBJ2-3|TRBD1
CASSRTDRVRADTQYF
TGTGCCAGCAGTCGAACGGACAGGGTAAGGGCAGATACGCAGTATTTT
>TRBV12-3/TRBV12-4|14|-|TRBJ1-4|TRBD1
CASSRTGINEKLFF
TGTGCCAGCAGTCGGACAGGGATTAATGAAAAACTGTTTTTT
>TRBV12-3/TRBV12-4|17|-|TRBJ2-2|-
CACSPPWRGPDTGELFF
TGTGCCTGCAGCCCGCCGTGGCGGGGCCCGGACACCGGGGAGCTGTTTTTT